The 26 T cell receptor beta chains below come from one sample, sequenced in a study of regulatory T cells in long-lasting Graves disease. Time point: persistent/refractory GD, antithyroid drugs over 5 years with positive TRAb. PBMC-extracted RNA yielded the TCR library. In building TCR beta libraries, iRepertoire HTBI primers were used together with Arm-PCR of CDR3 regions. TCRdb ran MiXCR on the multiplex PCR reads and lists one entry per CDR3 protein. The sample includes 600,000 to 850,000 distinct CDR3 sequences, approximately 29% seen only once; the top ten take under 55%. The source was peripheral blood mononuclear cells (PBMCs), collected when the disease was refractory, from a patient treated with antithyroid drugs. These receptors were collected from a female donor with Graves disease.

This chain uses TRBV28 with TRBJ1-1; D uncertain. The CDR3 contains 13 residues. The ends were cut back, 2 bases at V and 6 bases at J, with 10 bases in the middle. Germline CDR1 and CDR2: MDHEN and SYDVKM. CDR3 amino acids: CASSLNAPPEAFF. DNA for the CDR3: TGTGCCAGCAGTTTAAACGCTCCCCCTGAAGCTTTCTTT. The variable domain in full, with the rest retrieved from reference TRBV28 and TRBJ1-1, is DVKVTQSSRYLVKRTGEKVFLECVQDMDHENMFWYRQDPGLGLRLIYFSYDVKMKEKGDIPEGYSVSREKKERFSLILESASTNQTSMYLCASSLNAPPEAFFGQGTRLTVV.

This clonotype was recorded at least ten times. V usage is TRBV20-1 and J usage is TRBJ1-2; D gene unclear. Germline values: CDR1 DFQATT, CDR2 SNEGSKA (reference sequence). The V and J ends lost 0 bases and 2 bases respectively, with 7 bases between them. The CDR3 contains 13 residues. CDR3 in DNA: TGCAGTGCTAGAGATGCAGGCAACTATGGCTACACCTTC. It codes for CSARDAGNYGYTF.

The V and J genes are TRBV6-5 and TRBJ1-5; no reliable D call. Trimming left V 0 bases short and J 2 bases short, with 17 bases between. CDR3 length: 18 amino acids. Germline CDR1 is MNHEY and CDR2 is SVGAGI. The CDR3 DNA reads TGTGCCAGCAGTTACTCCCAAGAGTGGGTGTTGGGCAATCAGCCCCAGCATTTT. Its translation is CASSYSQEWVLGNQPQHF.

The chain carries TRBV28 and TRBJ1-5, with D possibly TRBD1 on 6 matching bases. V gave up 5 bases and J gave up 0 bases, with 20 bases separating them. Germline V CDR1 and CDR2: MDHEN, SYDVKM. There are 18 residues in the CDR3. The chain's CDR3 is CASSPISGADYSNQPQHF. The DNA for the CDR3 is TGTGCCAGCAGTCCAATCTCGGGGGCGGATTATAGCAATCAGCCCCAGCATTTT.

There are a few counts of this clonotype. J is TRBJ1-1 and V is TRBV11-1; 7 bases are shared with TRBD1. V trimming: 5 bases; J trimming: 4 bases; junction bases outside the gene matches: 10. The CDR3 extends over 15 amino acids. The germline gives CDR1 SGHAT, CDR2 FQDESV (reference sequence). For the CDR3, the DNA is TGTGCCAGCAGCCCGAGACAGGGTAGGGCCACTGAAGCTTTCTTT. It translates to CASSPRQGRATEAFF.

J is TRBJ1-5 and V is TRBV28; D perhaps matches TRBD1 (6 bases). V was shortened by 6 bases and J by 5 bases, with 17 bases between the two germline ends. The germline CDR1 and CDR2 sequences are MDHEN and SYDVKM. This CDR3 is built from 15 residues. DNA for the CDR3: TGTGCCAGCAGCCCTAATAGCGGGGGCTATCAGCCCCAGCATTTT. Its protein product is CASSPNSGGYQPQHF.

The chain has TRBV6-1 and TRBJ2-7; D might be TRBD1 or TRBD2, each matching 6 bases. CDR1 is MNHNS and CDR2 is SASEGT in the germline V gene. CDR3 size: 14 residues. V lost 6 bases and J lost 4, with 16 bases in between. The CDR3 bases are TGTGCCAGCAGGAGGGTAAGGGGGGCTTACGAGCAGTACTTC. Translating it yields CASRRVRGAYEQYF.

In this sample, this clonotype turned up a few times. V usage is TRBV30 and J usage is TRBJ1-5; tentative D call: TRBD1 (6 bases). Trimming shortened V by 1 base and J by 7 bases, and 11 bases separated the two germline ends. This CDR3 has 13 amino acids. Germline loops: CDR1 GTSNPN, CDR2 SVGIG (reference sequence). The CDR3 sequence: CAWSEQGGQPQHF. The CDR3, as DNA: TGTGCCTGGAGTGAACAGGGCGGCCAGCCCCAGCATTTT.

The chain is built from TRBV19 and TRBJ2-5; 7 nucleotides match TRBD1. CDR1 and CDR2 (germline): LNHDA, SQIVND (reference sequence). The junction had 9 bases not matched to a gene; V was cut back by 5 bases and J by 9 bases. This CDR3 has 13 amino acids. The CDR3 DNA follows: TGTGCCAGTAGTGAAGACAGGGTAGGACCCCAGTACTTC. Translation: CASSEDRVGPQYF. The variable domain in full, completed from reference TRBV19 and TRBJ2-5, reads DGGITQSPKYLFRKEGQNVTLSCEQNLNHDAMYWYRQDPGQGLRLIYYSQIVNDFQKGDIAEGYSVSREKKESFPLTVTSAQKNPTAFYLCASSEDRVGPQYFGPGTRLLVL.

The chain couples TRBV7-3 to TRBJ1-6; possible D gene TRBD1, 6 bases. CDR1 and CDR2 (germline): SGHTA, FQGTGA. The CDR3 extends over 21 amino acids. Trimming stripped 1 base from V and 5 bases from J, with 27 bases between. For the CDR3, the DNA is TGTGCCAGCAGCTTAAACAGGGTTTTGTCGCCTACCGCCCGAAATAATTCACCCCTCCACTTT. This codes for CASSLNRVLSPTARNNSPLHF.

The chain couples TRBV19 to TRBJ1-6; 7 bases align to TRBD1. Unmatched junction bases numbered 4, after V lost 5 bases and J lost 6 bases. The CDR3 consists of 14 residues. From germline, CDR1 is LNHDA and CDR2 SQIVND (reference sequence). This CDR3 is CASSLGQINSPLHF. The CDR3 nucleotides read TGTGCCAGTAGTTTGGGACAGATTAATTCACCCCTCCACTTT.

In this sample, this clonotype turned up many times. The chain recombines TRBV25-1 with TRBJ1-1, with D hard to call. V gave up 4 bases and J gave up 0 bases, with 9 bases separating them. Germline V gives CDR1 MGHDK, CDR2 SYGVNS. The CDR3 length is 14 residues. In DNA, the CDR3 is TGTGCCAGCAGTGGTCTCGGGATGAACACTGAAGCTTTCTTT. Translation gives CASSGLGMNTEAFF.

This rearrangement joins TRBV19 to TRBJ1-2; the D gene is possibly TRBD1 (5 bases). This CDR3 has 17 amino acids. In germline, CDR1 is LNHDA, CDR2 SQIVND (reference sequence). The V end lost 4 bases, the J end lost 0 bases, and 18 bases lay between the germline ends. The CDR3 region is CASSRSWDSAANYGYTF. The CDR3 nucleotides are TGTGCCAGTAGTAGATCGTGGGACTCTGCAGCTAACTATGGCTACACCTTC.

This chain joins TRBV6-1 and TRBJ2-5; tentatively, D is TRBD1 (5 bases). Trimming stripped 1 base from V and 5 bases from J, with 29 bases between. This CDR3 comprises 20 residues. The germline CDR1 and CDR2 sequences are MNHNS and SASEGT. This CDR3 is CASSEEDPEIRTQFWETQYF. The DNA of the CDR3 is TGTGCCAGCAGTGAAGAAGACCCCGAGATCAGGACACAGTTTTGGGAGACCCAGTACTTC.

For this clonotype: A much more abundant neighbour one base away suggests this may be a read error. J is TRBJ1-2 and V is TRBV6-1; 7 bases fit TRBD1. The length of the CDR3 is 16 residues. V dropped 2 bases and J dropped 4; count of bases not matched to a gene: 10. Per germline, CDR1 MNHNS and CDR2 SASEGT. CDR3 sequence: CASSESQTGPTYGYTF. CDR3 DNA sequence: TGTGCCAGCAGTGAATCCCAGACAGGGCCTACCTATGGCTACACCTTC.

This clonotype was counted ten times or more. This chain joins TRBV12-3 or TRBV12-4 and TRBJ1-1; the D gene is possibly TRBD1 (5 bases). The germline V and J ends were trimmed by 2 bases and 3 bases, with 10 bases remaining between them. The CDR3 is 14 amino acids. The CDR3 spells CASSLRDGYTEAFF. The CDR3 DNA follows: TGTGCCAGCAGTTTAAGGGACGGATACACTGAAGCTTTCTTT.

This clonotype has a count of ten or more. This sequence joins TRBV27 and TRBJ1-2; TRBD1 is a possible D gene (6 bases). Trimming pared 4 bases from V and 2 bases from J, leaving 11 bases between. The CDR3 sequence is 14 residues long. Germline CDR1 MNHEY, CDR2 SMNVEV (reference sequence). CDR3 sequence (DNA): TGTGCCAGCAGTTCCGCCGACAGGAACTATGGCTACACCTTC. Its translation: CASSSADRNYGYTF.

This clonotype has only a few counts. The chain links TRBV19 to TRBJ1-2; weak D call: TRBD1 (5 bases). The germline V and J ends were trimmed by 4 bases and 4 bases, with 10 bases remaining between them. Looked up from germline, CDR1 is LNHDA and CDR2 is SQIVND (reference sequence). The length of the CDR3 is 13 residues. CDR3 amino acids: CASSTRVRYGYTF. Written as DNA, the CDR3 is TGTGCCAGTAGTACCAGGGTTCGCTATGGCTACACCTTC. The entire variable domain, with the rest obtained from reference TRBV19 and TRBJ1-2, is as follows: DGGITQSPKYLFRKEGQNVTLSCEQNLNHDAMYWYRQDPGQGLRLIYYSQIVNDFQKGDIAEGYSVSREKKESFPLTVTSAQKNPTAFYLCASSTRVRYGYTFGSGTRLTVV.

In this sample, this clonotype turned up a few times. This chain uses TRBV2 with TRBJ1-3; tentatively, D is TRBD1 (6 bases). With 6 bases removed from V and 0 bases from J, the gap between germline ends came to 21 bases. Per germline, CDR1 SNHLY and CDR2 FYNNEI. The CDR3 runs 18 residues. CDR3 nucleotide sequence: TGTGCCAGCAGGAGGGGGTTAAGGACAGAGCTCTCTGGAAACACCATATATTTT. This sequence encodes CASRRGLRTELSGNTIYF. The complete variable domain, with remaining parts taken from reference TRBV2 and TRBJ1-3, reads EPEVTQTPSHQVTQMGQEVILRCVPISNHLYFYWYRQILGQKVEFLVSFYNNEISEKSEIFDDQFSVERPDGSNFTLKIRSTKLEDSAMYFCASRRGLRTELSGNTIYFGEGSWLTVV.

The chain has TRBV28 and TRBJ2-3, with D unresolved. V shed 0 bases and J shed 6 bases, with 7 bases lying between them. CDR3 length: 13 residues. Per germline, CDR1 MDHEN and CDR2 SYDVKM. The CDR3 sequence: CASSLWRGDTQYF. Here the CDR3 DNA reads TGTGCCAGCAGTTTATGGCGTGGGGATACGCAGTATTTT.

For the CDR3, the DNA is TGTGCCAGCAGTGCTCCCTGGGACGGAGAAGCTTTCTTT. Its translation: CASSAPWDGEAFF. This rearrangement joins TRBV25-1 to TRBJ1-1; tentatively, D is TRBD1 (5 bases). This CDR3 comprises 13 residues. The V and J ends lost 4 bases and 8 bases respectively, with 14 bases between them. CDR1 is MGHDK, CDR2 SYGVNS, per germline. Based on the CDR3 plus reference TRBV25-1 and TRBJ1-1, the full variable domain is EADIYQTPRYLVIGTGKKITLECSQTMGHDKMYWYQQDPGMELHLIHYSYGVNSTEKGDLSSESTVSRIRTEHFPLTLESARPSHTSQYLCASSAPWDGEAFFGQGTRLTVV.

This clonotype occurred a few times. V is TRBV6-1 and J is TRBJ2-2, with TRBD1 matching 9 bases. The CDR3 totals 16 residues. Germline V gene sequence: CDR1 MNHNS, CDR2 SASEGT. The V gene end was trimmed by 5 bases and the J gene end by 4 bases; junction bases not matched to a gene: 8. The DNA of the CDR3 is TGTGCCAGCAGTACTTACAGGGGGCGAAGCACCGGGGAGCTGTTTTTT. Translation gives CASSTYRGRSTGELFF.

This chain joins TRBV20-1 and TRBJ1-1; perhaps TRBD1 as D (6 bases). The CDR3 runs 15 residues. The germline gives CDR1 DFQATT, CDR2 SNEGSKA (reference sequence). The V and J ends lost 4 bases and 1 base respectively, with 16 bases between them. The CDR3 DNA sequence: TGCAGTGCTATGGACGGAGGGGGTTCGAACACTGAAGCTTTCTTT. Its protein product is CSAMDGGGSNTEAFF.

The CDR3 is CASSQTGGYNSPLHF. The CDR3 DNA follows: TGTGCCAGCAGCCAGACAGGGGGCTATAATTCACCCCTCCACTTT. This rearrangement joins TRBV6-1 to TRBJ1-6; 9 bases match TRBD1. The CDR3 is 15 residues long. CDR1 is MNHNS and CDR2 is SASEGT in the germline V gene. V trimming: 6 bases; J trimming: 3 bases; junction bases outside the gene matches: 3.

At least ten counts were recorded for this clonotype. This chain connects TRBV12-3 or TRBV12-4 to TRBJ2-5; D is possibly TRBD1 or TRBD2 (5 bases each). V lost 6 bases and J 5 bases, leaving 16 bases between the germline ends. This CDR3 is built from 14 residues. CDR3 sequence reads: CASSPERWGETQYF. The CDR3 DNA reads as TGTGCCAGCAGCCCCGAAAGGTGGGGGGAGACCCAGTACTTC.

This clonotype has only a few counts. The chain's CDR3 is CAWTPGRRNTEAFF. The CDR3 DNA sequence: TGTGCCTGGACTCCAGGGAGGAGGAACACTGAAGCTTTCTTT. The chain has TRBV30 and TRBJ1-1; D might be TRBD1 (5 bases). The V gene's germline CDR1 is GTSNPN and CDR2 SVGIG (reference sequence). V was shortened by 4 bases and J by 1 base, with 13 bases between the two germline ends. This CDR3 contains 14 residues.